This T cell receptor (beta chain) originates from a study of immune evolution from preneoplasia to lung adenocarcinoma. TCRdb's table, derived via immunoSEQ multiplex PCR, lists solely in-frame clones and lacks some. The sample contains under 45,000 clones, approximately 80% of which appear only once. This receptor was obtained from a person in their sixties with lung adenocarcinoma. Specimen: FFPE invasive lung adenocarcinoma tissue.

Written as DNA, the CDR3 is TGTGCCAGCAATCGGGACAGGGGAGACGGCTACACCTTC. This translates into CASNRDRGDGYTF. The chain couples TRBV2 to TRBJ1-2; 10 bases agree with TRBD1. The germline V gene has CDR1 SNHLY and CDR2 FYNNEI. V gave up 7 bases and J gave up 8 bases; unmatched junction bases: 7. The CDR3 contains 13 residues.